The source of this T cell receptor beta chain is a study of cytomegalovirus exposure and HLA in healthy donors. In germline, CDR1 is SGHDT, CDR2 YYEEEE. The CDR3 totals 16 residues. The J segment lost 4 bases and the V segment lost 0 bases, leaving 5 bases of the junction unmatched. PCR employed 60 Vbeta and 13 Jbeta primers. Produced via immunoSEQ multiplex PCR; TCRdb's table is partial and in-frame only. The sample has approximately 150,000 clones, roughly 78% seen once. Sequenced material: PBMCs. The V call is TRBV5-6, the J call TRBJ2-5; 11 positions agree with TRBD1. This TCR came from a man aged 50 or older in good health and CMV-seropositive. CDR3 residues: CASSLVGQGAGETQYF. In DNA form, the CDR3 reads TGTGCCAGCAGCTTGGTCGGACAGGGGGCCGGAGAGACCCAGTACTTC.